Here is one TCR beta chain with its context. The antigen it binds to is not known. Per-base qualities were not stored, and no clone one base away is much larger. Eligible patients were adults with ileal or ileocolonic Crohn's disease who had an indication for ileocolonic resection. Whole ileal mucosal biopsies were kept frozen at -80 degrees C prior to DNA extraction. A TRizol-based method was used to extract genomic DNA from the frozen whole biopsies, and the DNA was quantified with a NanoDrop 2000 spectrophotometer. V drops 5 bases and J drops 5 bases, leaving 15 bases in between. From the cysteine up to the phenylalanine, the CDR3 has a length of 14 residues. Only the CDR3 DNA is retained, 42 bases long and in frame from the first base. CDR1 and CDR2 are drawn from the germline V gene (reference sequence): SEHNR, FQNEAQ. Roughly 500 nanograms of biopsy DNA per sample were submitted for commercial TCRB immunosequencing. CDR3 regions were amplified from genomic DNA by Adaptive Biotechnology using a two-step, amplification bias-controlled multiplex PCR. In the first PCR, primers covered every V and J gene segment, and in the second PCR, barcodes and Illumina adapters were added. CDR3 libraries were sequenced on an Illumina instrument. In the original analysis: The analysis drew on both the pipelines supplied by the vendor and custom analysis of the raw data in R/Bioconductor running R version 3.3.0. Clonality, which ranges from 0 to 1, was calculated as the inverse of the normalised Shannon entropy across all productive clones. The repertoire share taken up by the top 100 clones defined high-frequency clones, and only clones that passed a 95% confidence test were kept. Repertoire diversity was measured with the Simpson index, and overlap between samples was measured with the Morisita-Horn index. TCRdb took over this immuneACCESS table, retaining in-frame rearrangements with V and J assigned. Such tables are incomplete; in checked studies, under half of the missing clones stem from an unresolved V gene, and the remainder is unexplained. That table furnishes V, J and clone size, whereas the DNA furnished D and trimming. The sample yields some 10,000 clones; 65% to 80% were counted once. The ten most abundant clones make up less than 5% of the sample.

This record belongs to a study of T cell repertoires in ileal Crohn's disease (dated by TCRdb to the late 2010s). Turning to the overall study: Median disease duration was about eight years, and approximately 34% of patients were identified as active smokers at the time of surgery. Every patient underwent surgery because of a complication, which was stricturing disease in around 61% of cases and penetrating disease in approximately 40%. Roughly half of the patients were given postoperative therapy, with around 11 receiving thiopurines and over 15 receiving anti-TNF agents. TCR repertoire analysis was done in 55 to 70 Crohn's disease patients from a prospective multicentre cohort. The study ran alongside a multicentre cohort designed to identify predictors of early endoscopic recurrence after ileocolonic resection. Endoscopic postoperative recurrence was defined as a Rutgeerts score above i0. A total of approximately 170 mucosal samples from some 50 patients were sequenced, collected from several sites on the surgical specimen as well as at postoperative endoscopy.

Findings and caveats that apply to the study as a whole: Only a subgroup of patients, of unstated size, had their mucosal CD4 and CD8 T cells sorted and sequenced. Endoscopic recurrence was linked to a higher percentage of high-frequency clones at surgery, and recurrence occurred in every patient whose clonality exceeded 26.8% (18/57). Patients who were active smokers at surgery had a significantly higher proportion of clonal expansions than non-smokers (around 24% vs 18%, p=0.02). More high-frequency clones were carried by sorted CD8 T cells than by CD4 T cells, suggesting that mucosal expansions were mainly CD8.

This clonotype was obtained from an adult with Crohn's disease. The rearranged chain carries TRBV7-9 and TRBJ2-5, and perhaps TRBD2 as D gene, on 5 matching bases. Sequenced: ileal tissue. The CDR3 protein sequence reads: CASSKGLGWETQYF. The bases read TGTGCCAGCAGCAAAGGACTGGGTTGGGAGACCCAGTACTTC.